This TCR beta chain was identified during a study of beta chain features in type 1 diabetes. The study's findings and limits: Across patients, naive, central memory and Treg TCRB repertoires exhibited apparently greater similarity than was observed across healthy donors.

This clone was counted a few times. Its cognate antigen is unknown. Sequencing targeted expressed TCRB transcripts, as all isolated RNA had been reverse transcribed. Using immunoSEQ multiplex PCR, the repertoire was profiled, and TCRdb retains in-frame clones only, with some absent. The table lists hundreds of thousands of clones, over 10% of them singletons. There are 11 residues in the CDR3. Trimming took 4 bases from V and 10 from J, leaving 10 bases between them. CDR1 is SGHTA, CDR2 FQGTGA, per germline. Specimen: naive CD4+ T cells from blood. The chain employs TRBV7-3 and TRBJ1-2; D call uncertain. This TCR derives from a man between 18 and 29 years old in good health. The chain's CDR3 is CASSSTPFYTF. The CDR3 nucleotides read TGTGCCAGCAGCTCTACCCCCTTCTACACCTTC.